This is a list of T cell receptor beta chains from one sample in a study of blood T cell repertoires in COVID-19. TCRdb's table, derived via immunoSEQ multiplex PCR, lists solely in-frame clones and lacks some. The table has about 90,000 clones, around nine tenths seen once. Sequencing was performed on peripheral blood. These receptors were taken from a woman aged 70-85 years with acute or convalescent COVID-19. Both conserved end residues are part of each CDR3. D genes are given only for firm matches. For some rows the clone size is stated as once, few or many, or as a class when expanded; others skip it.

j_call	d_call	v_call	clone_size	cdr3_nt	cdr3_aa
TRBJ1-5	NA	TRBV28	NA	TGTGCCAGCTGCAGGGAAGCGAGCAATCAGCCCCAGCATTTT	CASCREASNQPQHF
TRBJ2-6	TRBD1	TRBV28	NA	TGTGCCAGCAGTTTTTTTGGACAGGAGACGGGGGGGGCCAACGTCCTGACTTTC	CASSFFGQETGGANVLTF
TRBJ1-6	NA	TRBV6-6	NA	TGTGCCGCGGGGTGGCTAAATAATTCACCCCTCCACTTT	CAAGWLNNSPLHF
TRBJ2-1	TRBD2	TRBV7-8	NA	TGTGCCAGCAGCTTAACTACTAGCGGGTTGTACAATGAGCAGTTCTTC	CASSLTTSGLYNEQFF
TRBJ1-2	TRBD1	TRBV27	NA	TGTGCCAGCAGTTTTCTGGACAGGGACGCCAACTATGGCTACACCTTC	CASSFLDRDANYGYTF
TRBJ1-5	NA	TRBV6-5	NA	TGTGCCAGCAGTTACAGGGGAAATAGCAATCAGCCCCAGCATTTT	CASSYRGNSNQPQHF
TRBJ1-5	NA	TRBV3-1/TRBV3-2	NA	TGTGCCAGCAGCCAAGATTTGACGGAGAATCAGCCCCAGCATTTT	CASSQDLTENQPQHF
TRBJ1-5	NA	TRBV5-8	NA	TGTGCCAGCAGCTTGTATGAGAAAAGAAATCAGCCCCAGCATTTT	CASSLYEKRNQPQHF
TRBJ2-1	TRBD2	TRBV5-1	few	TGCGCCAGCAGCCCCTTAGCGGGAGGGCCCAGTGAGCAGTTCTTC	CASSPLAGGPSEQFF
TRBJ2-4	NA	TRBV2	NA	TGTGCCACCTCGGGCCCCTCACAGGGAGAAAACATTCAGTACTTC	CATSGPSQGENIQYF
TRBJ1-5	NA	TRBV27	NA	TGTGCCAGCACCGCCCTAGCGGGTAGCAATCAGCCCCAGCATTTT	CASTALAGSNQPQHF
TRBJ2-3	NA	TRBV2	NA	TGTGCCAGCAGAGGAGCGGGGAAGGGGGACACAGATACGCAGTATTTT	CASRGAGKGDTDTQYF
TRBJ2-7	TRBD1	TRBV28	NA	TGTGCCAGCAGCCCAACTCGGACAGGGGGGTACGAGCAGTACTTC	CASSPTRTGGYEQYF
TRBJ2-1	TRBD2	TRBV6-6	NA	TGTGCCAGCAACCGGGGGGGAGGGCTCTACAATGAGCAGTTCTTC	CASNRGGGLYNEQFF
TRBJ2-5	NA	TRBV9	NA	TGTGCCAGCAGCGTAGACCGCGGGGGCCCCCAAGAGACCCAGTACTTC	CASSVDRGGPQETQYF
TRBJ2-5	TRBD2	TRBV10-1	NA	TGCGCCAGCAGTGTAACGCGGGAGTCGGCCCAGTACTTC	CASSVTRESAQYF
TRBJ2-1	NA	TRBV19	NA	TGTGCCAGTAGTATAGAATCGAGCTCCTACAATGAGCAGTTCTTC	CASSIESSSYNEQFF
TRBJ2-7	TRBD2	TRBV30	NA	TGTGCCTGGAGTGTCCTCGGGGCTAGCGGGAGCGGGGAGCAGTACTTC	CAWSVLGASGSGEQYF
TRBJ2-1	TRBD2	TRBV19	NA	TGTGCCAGTAGTACTACTAGCGGAACCTACAATGAGCAGTTCTTC	CASSTTSGTYNEQFF
TRBJ1-1	TRBD1	TRBV3-1/TRBV3-2	once	TGTGCCAGCAGCCGCCGACAGGGTGCTGAAGCTTTCTTT	CASSRRQGAEAFF
TRBJ2-6	NA	TRBV2	NA	TGTGCCAGCCTCAGCTCTGGGGCCAACGTCCTGACTTTC	CASLSSGANVLTF
TRBJ2-1	TRBD2	TRBV5-1	NA	TGCGCCAGCAGTACCGGGACTAGCGGTAACTATGAGCAGTTCTTC	CASSTGTSGNYEQFF
TRBJ1-5	NA	TRBV2	NA	TGTGCCAGCACAGGGATTAACACAAATCAGCCCCAGCATTTT	CASTGINTNQPQHF
TRBJ1-1	NA	TRBV20-1	NA	TGCAGTGCTAGTCCTGGGGCAGTAGTGAACACTGAAGCTTTCTTT	CSASPGAVVNTEAFF
TRBJ1-6	TRBD1	TRBV9	NA	TGTGCCAGCAAAACAGGGGGTAATTCACCCCTCCACTTT	CASKTGGNSPLHF
TRBJ1-2	TRBD1	TRBV3-1/TRBV3-2	NA	TGTGCCAGCAGCCAAGGGGGACAGGGTCAAAACTATGGCTACACCTTC	CASSQGGQGQNYGYTF
TRBJ1-2	TRBD1	TRBV19	NA	TGTGCCAGTAGGAAACAGGGGGCCGAGCACTATGGCTACACCTTC	CASRKQGAEHYGYTF
TRBJ1-2	NA	TRBV4-1	NA	TGCGCCAGCAGCCAAGATTTTGGGGGGGCGGCTTATGGCTACACCTTC	CASSQDFGGAAYGYTF
TRBJ1-5	TRBD1	TRBV3-1/TRBV3-2	few	TGTGCCAGCAGCCGTGGGACAGGGAATCAGCCCCAGCATTTT	CASSRGTGNQPQHF
TRBJ2-3	TRBD2	TRBV9	NA	TGTGCCAGCAGCACTCGGACTAGCGGGGGGGCCAACACAGATACGCAGTATTTT	CASSTRTSGGANTDTQYF
TRBJ2-1	NA	TRBV7-2	NA	TGTGCCAGCAGCTTAGCGCCATCCGGCTACAATGAGCAGTTCTTC	CASSLAPSGYNEQFF
TRBJ2-7	TRBD1	TRBV6-4	NA	TGTGCCAGCAGTGTCGGGACAGGGAGCGCCTACGAGCAGTACTTC	CASSVGTGSAYEQYF
TRBJ1-5	NA	TRBV4-1	many	TGCGCCAGCAGCCAAGATTTCCCAGGCAACACGAACAAGAATCAGCCCCAGCATTTT	CASSQDFPGNTNKNQPQHF
TRBJ2-1	TRBD2	TRBV3-1/TRBV3-2	NA	TGTGCCAGCAGCCCTAGAGGGAGCGGGGTCTACAATGAGCAGTTCTTC	CASSPRGSGVYNEQFF
TRBJ2-3	NA	TRBV2	NA	TGTGCCAGCAGTACTACAGGGTTTCTGACCACAGATACGCAGTATTTT	CASSTTGFLTTDTQYF